This T cell receptor (beta chain) was recovered during a study of CD8 T cells in Susac syndrome. Study-level findings and limits: Acknowledgment was made by the study that its TCR sequencing and HLA analysis involved a relatively small number of individuals.

The CDR3 loop spans 12 amino acids. From germline, CDR1 is SGHTA and CDR2 FQGNSA. The V gene lost 3 bases and the J gene lost 4 bases, with 7 bases spanning the gap. From blood CD8+ and CD4+ T cells, the TCR beta chain was sequenced. The RNA, about 0.45 to 1 ug, was put through reverse transcription using random hexamers. Multiplex PCR with immunoSEQ amplified the TCR beta CDR3 across 54 Vbeta and 13 Jbeta. Each CDR3 protein gets one entry after TCRdb re-called the immunoSEQ multiplex PCR reads with MiXCR. This sample yields some 120,000 distinct CDR3 sequences, of which about 93% are seen a single time; around 0.22% belongs to the top ten. A note on this clonotype: Antigen: not known.

The source of this sequence is a human donor with multiple sclerosis. The genes are TRBV7-2 and TRBJ2-7; a possible D gene is TRBD1 (5 bases). The sequenced sample consisted of CD8+ T cells from PBMCs. In DNA form, the CDR3 reads TGTGCCAGCAGCTTTCCAGGGTACGAGCAGTACTTC. This sequence encodes CASSFPGYEQYF. The full variable domain, rest sourced from reference TRBV7-2 and TRBJ2-7, is GAGVSQSPSNKVTEKGKDVELRCDPISGHTALYWYRQSLGQGLEFLIYFQGNSAPDKSGLPSDRFSAERTGGSVSTLTIQRTQQEDSAVYLCASSFPGYEQYFGPGTRLTVT.